This TCR beta chain stems from a study of T cell changes during pregnancy in multiple sclerosis (dated by TCRdb to the late 2010s). Regarding the research as a whole: The study looked at changes in the T cell repertoire across pregnancy in women with multiple sclerosis.

The library was prepared using the immunoSEQ multiplex PCR assay. TCRdb mirrors the immuneACCESS table, restricted to in-frame sequences. Some clones are absent from its copies; in checked studies, under half trace to an unresolved V gene, and the reason for the others is unknown. The sample records roughly 87,000 clones, 93% of which are singletons. The top ten clonotypes cover around 1.4% of the sample. Worth noting for this clone: The specificity of this receptor is unknown. No base-level quality is on record; no much larger clone is a single base apart.

CDR1 and CDR2 are read off the germline V gene as MNHEY and SVGAGI. V drops 0 bases and J drops 4 bases, leaving 10 bases in between. Spanning cysteine to phenylalanine, the CDR3 consists of 15 amino acids. Kept here is only the CDR3 DNA, which spans 45 bases and is read in frame from base 1. This sequence was found in a female donor in good health, enrolled as a control in a pregnancy study. The sequence is built from TRBV6-5 and TRBJ1-5; no D gene is confidently identified. Sequenced material: peripheral blood, taken in the third trimester of pregnancy. This receptor has the CDR3 CASSYSGRENQPQHF. The DNA reads TGTGCCAGCAGTTACTCCGGACGGGAAAATCAGCCCCAGCATTTT.